These T cell receptor beta chains were read from a single sample in a study of graft-versus-host responses after intestinal transplantation. Sequencing used immunoSEQ multiplex PCR; TCRdb keeps in-frame clones, though not all of them. The data hold almost 20,000 clones, with approximately 86% observed a single time. This specimen was PBMCs, taken approximately 220 days after intestinal transplant. The receptors stem from a human patient who received an intestinal transplant, so some T cells may come from the graft donor. The CDR3 runs from the conserved cysteine through the conserved F or W. A D gene is named only where the DNA matches it firmly. The size of a clone is reported for some rows only, either as once, few or many, or as a class for expanded clones.

d_gene: .; v_gene: TRBV6-9; abundance: .; j_gene: TRBJ1-2; CDR3nt: TGTGCCAGCAGTTACGGGCAGACCCCTAACTATGGCTACACCTTC; CDR3aa: CASSYGQTPNYGYTF
d_gene: .; v_gene: TRBV5-4; abundance: .; j_gene: TRBJ2-1; CDR3nt: TGTGCCAGCAGCTTGTCAGAGGATGAGCAGTTCTTC; CDR3aa: CASSLSEDEQFF
d_gene: .; v_gene: TRBV13; abundance: .; j_gene: TRBJ2-1; CDR3nt: TGTGCCAGCAGCCTGGGCACTGCCTACAATGAGCAGTTCTTC; CDR3aa: CASSLGTAYNEQFF
d_gene: .; v_gene: TRBV18; abundance: .; j_gene: TRBJ1-1; CDR3nt: TGTGCCAGCTCACCACTCCGGGGATCCCGTGGGGGGGCGAACACTGAAGCTTTCTTT; CDR3aa: CASSPLRGSRGGANTEAFF
d_gene: TRBD2; v_gene: TRBV9; abundance: .; j_gene: TRBJ2-1; CDR3nt: TGTGCCAGCAGCGAGGCGGGGGGGTACAATGAGCAGTTCTTC; CDR3aa: CASSEAGGYNEQFF
d_gene: .; v_gene: TRBV29-1; abundance: few; j_gene: TRBJ1-1; CDR3nt: TGCAGCGGTGAAAACGGAATGAACACTGAAGCTTTCTTT; CDR3aa: CSGENGMNTEAFF
d_gene: TRBD2; v_gene: TRBV7-3; abundance: .; j_gene: TRBJ2-1; CDR3nt: TGTGCCAGCAGCTTAAACAGCGGGGGGCCCTACTACAATGAGCAGTTCTTC; CDR3aa: CASSLNSGGPYYNEQFF
d_gene: .; v_gene: TRBV6-4; abundance: once; j_gene: TRBJ2-3; CDR3nt: TGTGCCAGCAGTGACCGTCCCGGAGGGACAGATACGCAGTATTTT; CDR3aa: CASSDRPGGTDTQYF
d_gene: .; v_gene: TRBV7-2; abundance: once; j_gene: TRBJ2-1; CDR3nt: TGTGCCAGCATTGACAATGAGCAGTTCTTC; CDR3aa: CASIDNEQFF
d_gene: TRBD2; v_gene: TRBV11-2; abundance: .; j_gene: TRBJ2-7; CDR3nt: TGTGCCAGCAGCTTAGATCCGACTAGCGACGAGCAGTACTTC; CDR3aa: CASSLDPTSDEQYF
d_gene: .; v_gene: TRBV9; abundance: .; j_gene: TRBJ2-7; CDR3nt: TGTGCCAGCAGCAAGGACGGTCCCGACGAGCAGTACTTC; CDR3aa: CASSKDGPDEQYF
d_gene: TRBD1; v_gene: TRBV10-2; abundance: .; j_gene: TRBJ1-2; CDR3nt: TGCGCCAGCAGTGAGTCAGGGGGCTCTTATGGCTACACCTTC; CDR3aa: CASSESGGSYGYTF
d_gene: .; v_gene: TRBV4-1; abundance: .; j_gene: TRBJ2-2; CDR3nt: TGCGCCAGCAGCCAACCAGGGGTGATCACCGGGGAGCTGTTTTTT; CDR3aa: CASSQPGVITGELFF
d_gene: TRBD1; v_gene: TRBV9; abundance: .; j_gene: TRBJ1-1; CDR3nt: TGTGCCAGCAGCCCCCAAGGGACAGCGACCACTGAAGCTTTCTTT; CDR3aa: CASSPQGTATTEAFF
d_gene: .; v_gene: TRBV4-1; abundance: few; j_gene: TRBJ1-3; CDR3nt: TGCGCCAGCAGCCAAGAAGCCCCCGGAAACACCATATATTTT; CDR3aa: CASSQEAPGNTIYF
d_gene: .; v_gene: TRBV6-5; abundance: .; j_gene: TRBJ2-7; CDR3nt: TGTGCCAGCAAAAGCCGGGATAAGCAGTACTTC; CDR3aa: CASKSRDKQYF